The rows below give T cell receptor beta chains drawn from one sample of a study of blood T cells in healthy people across ages. TCRdb re-analysed the 5' RACE reads in MiXCR, keeping a single row per CDR3 protein. This table has about 730,000 distinct CDR3 sequences, approximately 43% appearing once. The sequencing sample was made of blood. The receptors derive from a woman in her fifties or sixties in good health. The CDR3 runs from the conserved cysteine through the conserved F or W. A D gene is named only where the DNA matches it firmly. Clone size is stated in some rows and not others, as once, few, many or a class when expanded.

cdr3_aa: CASSKDTVQETQYF
cdr3_nt: TGTGCCAGCAGTAAGGACACTGTGCAAGAGACCCAGTACTTC
v_call: TRBV6-1
clone_size: few
cdr3_length: 14
d_call: .
j_call: TRBJ2-5

cdr3_aa: CASSHGAYNEQYF
cdr3_nt: TGTGCCAGCAGCCACGGAGCCTACAATGAGCAGTACTTC
v_call: TRBV3-1
clone_size: .
cdr3_length: 13
d_call: .
j_call: TRBJ2-7

cdr3_aa: CASSQSSRVYEQYF
cdr3_nt: TGTGCCAGCAGCCAATCATCCAGGGTCTACGAGCAGTACTTC
v_call: TRBV14
clone_size: .
cdr3_length: 14
d_call: .
j_call: TRBJ2-7

cdr3_aa: CASSRNRDTYNEQFF
cdr3_nt: TGCGCCAGCAGCCGAAACAGGGATACCTACAATGAGCAGTTCTTC
v_call: TRBV5-1
clone_size: many
cdr3_length: 15
d_call: .
j_call: TRBJ2-1

cdr3_aa: CASSREPTSTDTQYF
cdr3_nt: TGTGCCAGCTCACGGGAACCTACTAGCACAGATACGCAGTATTTT
v_call: TRBV18
clone_size: few
cdr3_length: 15
d_call: .
j_call: TRBJ2-3

cdr3_aa: CSAREFGSYEQYF
cdr3_nt: TGCAGTGCTAGAGAGTTCGGGTCCTACGAGCAGTACTTC
v_call: TRBV20-1
clone_size: few
cdr3_length: 13
d_call: .
j_call: TRBJ2-7

cdr3_aa: CASSHRGQPQHF
cdr3_nt: TGTGCCAGCAGCCACAGGGGTCAGCCCCAGCATTTT
v_call: TRBV6-6
clone_size: .
cdr3_length: 12
d_call: TRBD1
j_call: TRBJ1-5

cdr3_aa: CASSPRGATDTQYF
cdr3_nt: TGTGCCAGCTCACCACGGGGGGCAACAGATACGCAGTATTTT
v_call: TRBV18
clone_size: few
cdr3_length: 14
d_call: .
j_call: TRBJ2-3

cdr3_aa: CASSGPVPLNTEAFF
cdr3_nt: TGTGCCAGCTCAGGCCCTGTACCCTTGAACACTGAAGCTTTCTTT
v_call: TRBV18
clone_size: few
cdr3_length: 15
d_call: .
j_call: TRBJ1-1

cdr3_aa: CASNKQSSGANVLTF
cdr3_nt: TGTGCCAGTAACAAACAGAGCTCTGGGGCCAACGTCCTGACTTTC
v_call: TRBV21-1
clone_size: many
cdr3_length: 15
d_call: .
j_call: TRBJ2-6

cdr3_aa: CASSVTVDQPQHF
cdr3_nt: TGTGCCAGCAGTGTGACGGTTGATCAGCCCCAGCATTTT
v_call: TRBV2
clone_size: .
cdr3_length: 13
d_call: .
j_call: TRBJ1-5

cdr3_aa: CSARPDRGRGYTF
cdr3_nt: TGCAGTGCTAGACCCGACAGGGGTAGGGGCTACACCTTC
v_call: TRBV20-1
clone_size: .
cdr3_length: 13
d_call: TRBD1
j_call: TRBJ1-2

cdr3_aa: CTSSQGGSGRLNEQFF
cdr3_nt: TGCACCAGCAGCCAAGGGGGTAGCGGTAGATTAAATGAGCAGTTCTTC
v_call: TRBV1
clone_size: .
cdr3_length: 16
d_call: .
j_call: TRBJ2-1

cdr3_aa: CASRRGQDYEQYF
cdr3_nt: TGTGCCAGTAGGCGGGGACAGGACTACGAGCAGTACTTC
v_call: TRBV19
clone_size: .
cdr3_length: 13
d_call: TRBD1
j_call: TRBJ2-7

cdr3_aa: CASSPSTGVGDTQYF
cdr3_nt: TGTGCCAGCAGCCCATCGACAGGGGTAGGAGATACGCAGTATTTT
v_call: TRBV7-3
clone_size: .
cdr3_length: 15
d_call: TRBD1
j_call: TRBJ2-3

cdr3_aa: CASIGPGQGFYGYTF
cdr3_nt: TGTGCCAGCATCGGACCGGGACAGGGGTTCTATGGCTACACCTTC
v_call: TRBV2
clone_size: .
cdr3_length: 15
d_call: TRBD1
j_call: TRBJ1-2

cdr3_aa: CASSELQVAGYTF
cdr3_nt: TGTGCCAGCAGTGAATTGCAGGTGGCTGGCTACACCTTC
v_call: TRBV2
clone_size: few
cdr3_length: 13
d_call: .
j_call: TRBJ1-2

cdr3_aa: CASGRRSDTQYF
cdr3_nt: TGTGCCAGTGGCCGGAGATCAGATACGCAGTATTTT
v_call: TRBV27
clone_size: few
cdr3_length: 12
d_call: .
j_call: TRBJ2-3

cdr3_aa: CASRSAGGGTEAFF
cdr3_nt: TGTGCCAGCAGGAGTGCAGGGGGGGGGACTGAAGCTTTCTTT
v_call: TRBV28
clone_size: .
cdr3_length: 14
d_call: TRBD1
j_call: TRBJ1-1

cdr3_aa: CASSVTTGTSGTYNEQFF
cdr3_nt: TGTGCCAGCAGCGTAACGACCGGGACTAGCGGTACATACAATGAGCAGTTCTTC
v_call: TRBV9
clone_size: few
cdr3_length: 18
d_call: TRBD2
j_call: TRBJ2-1

cdr3_aa: CASRLRTAVQPQHF
cdr3_nt: TGTGCCAGCCGACTGAGGACAGCGGTTCAGCCCCAGCATTTT
v_call: TRBV6-5
clone_size: few
cdr3_length: 14
d_call: .
j_call: TRBJ1-5

cdr3_aa: CASSQAGSSPLGQFF
cdr3_nt: TGTGCCAGCAGCCAAGCTGGGTCTAGCCCATTGGGGCAGTTCTTC
v_call: TRBV14
clone_size: .
cdr3_length: 15
d_call: .
j_call: TRBJ2-1

cdr3_aa: CASGQNNKYGYTF
cdr3_nt: TGTGCCAGCGGCCAAAACAATAAATATGGCTACACCTTC
v_call: TRBV7-2
clone_size: .
cdr3_length: 13
d_call: .
j_call: TRBJ1-2

cdr3_aa: CASSYSSETQYF
cdr3_nt: TGTGCCAGCAGTTACTCTTCCGAGACCCAGTACTTC
v_call: TRBV6-2/TRBV6-3
clone_size: many
cdr3_length: 12
d_call: .
j_call: TRBJ2-5

cdr3_aa: CASSRGGLAGQETQYF
cdr3_nt: TGTGCCAGCAGCAGGGGGGGGCTAGCGGGCCAAGAGACCCAGTACTTC
v_call: TRBV12-3/TRBV12-4
clone_size: few
cdr3_length: 16
d_call: .
j_call: TRBJ2-5

cdr3_aa: CASSQDLSTGGQKQFF
cdr3_nt: TGTGCCAGCAGCCAAGATCTATCGACAGGGGGCCAGAAACAGTTCTTC
v_call: TRBV3-1
clone_size: few
cdr3_length: 16
d_call: TRBD1
j_call: TRBJ2-1

cdr3_aa: CSATSVSGMSEAFF
cdr3_nt: TGCAGTGCTACATCGGTTTCGGGGATGTCTGAAGCTTTCTTT
v_call: TRBV20-1
clone_size: .
cdr3_length: 14
d_call: .
j_call: TRBJ1-1

cdr3_aa: CASSQDPGLSYGYTF
cdr3_nt: TGCGCCAGCAGCCAAGATCCAGGGTTGAGCTATGGCTACACCTTC
v_call: TRBV4-1
clone_size: few
cdr3_length: 15
d_call: .
j_call: TRBJ1-2

cdr3_aa: CAITGQGGYEQFF
cdr3_nt: TGTGCCATCACCGGACAGGGGGGGTATGAGCAGTTCTTC
v_call: TRBV10-3
clone_size: .
cdr3_length: 13
d_call: TRBD1
j_call: TRBJ2-1

cdr3_aa: CASSPNTSGRRYEQYF
cdr3_nt: TGTGCCAGCAGCCCCAACACGAGCGGGAGGAGGTACGAGCAGTACTTC
v_call: TRBV6-2/TRBV6-3
clone_size: few
cdr3_length: 16
d_call: TRBD2
j_call: TRBJ2-7

cdr3_aa: CASSLVRASEQFF
cdr3_nt: TGTGCCAGCAGCTTAGTTCGCGCGAGTGAGCAGTTCTTC
v_call: TRBV11-2
clone_size: .
cdr3_length: 13
d_call: .
j_call: TRBJ2-1

cdr3_aa: CASSSWLRGKQETQYF
cdr3_nt: TGCGCCAGCAGCTCCTGGCTGAGGGGAAAACAAGAGACCCAGTACTTC
v_call: TRBV5-1
clone_size: .
cdr3_length: 16
d_call: .
j_call: TRBJ2-5

cdr3_aa: CASSLVTGGYGYTF
cdr3_nt: TGTGCCAGCAGCTTAGTTACAGGGGGTTATGGCTACACCTTC
v_call: TRBV7-8
clone_size: .
cdr3_length: 14
d_call: TRBD1
j_call: TRBJ1-2

cdr3_aa: CSAQVPPLNTGELFF
cdr3_nt: TGCAGTGCCCAAGTCCCCCCCCTGAACACCGGGGAGCTGTTTTTT
v_call: TRBV20-1
clone_size: .
cdr3_length: 15
d_call: .
j_call: TRBJ2-2

cdr3_aa: CATSRDWRASTYEQYF
cdr3_nt: TGTGCCACCAGCAGAGATTGGCGGGCCTCGACCTACGAGCAGTACTTC
v_call: TRBV15
clone_size: .
cdr3_length: 16
d_call: .
j_call: TRBJ2-7

cdr3_aa: CASRPEKGNTEAFF
cdr3_nt: TGTGCCAGCAGGCCGGAAAAGGGAAACACTGAAGCTTTCTTT
v_call: TRBV12-3/TRBV12-4
clone_size: few
cdr3_length: 14
d_call: .
j_call: TRBJ1-1

cdr3_aa: CASSWGTGAQWNEKLFF
cdr3_nt: TGTGCCAGCAGCTGGGGGACAGGGGCCCAATGGAATGAAAAACTGTTTTTT
v_call: TRBV5-6
clone_size: .
cdr3_length: 17
d_call: TRBD1
j_call: TRBJ1-4

cdr3_aa: CSVRQGAVDQPQHF
cdr3_nt: TGCAGCGTAAGACAGGGGGCCGTCGATCAGCCCCAGCATTTT
v_call: TRBV29-1
clone_size: many
cdr3_length: 14
d_call: TRBD1
j_call: TRBJ1-5

cdr3_aa: CSAGTGYSEQYF
cdr3_nt: TGCAGTGCTGGGACAGGGTATTCCGAGCAGTACTTC
v_call: TRBV20-1
clone_size: few
cdr3_length: 12
d_call: TRBD1
j_call: TRBJ2-7

cdr3_aa: CASSFWGGHEQYF
cdr3_nt: TGTGCCAGCAGCTTTTGGGGGGGCCACGAGCAGTACTTC
v_call: TRBV7-2
clone_size: few
cdr3_length: 13
d_call: .
j_call: TRBJ2-7

cdr3_aa: CASSLQGSRTDTQYF
cdr3_nt: TGTGCCAGCAGCTTACAGGGCAGCCGCACAGATACGCAGTATTTT
v_call: TRBV7-2
clone_size: many
cdr3_length: 15
d_call: .
j_call: TRBJ2-3

cdr3_aa: CSATHRSQPQHF
cdr3_nt: TGCAGTGCTACGCACCGTAGTCAGCCCCAGCATTTT
v_call: TRBV20-1
clone_size: few
cdr3_length: 12
d_call: .
j_call: TRBJ1-5

cdr3_aa: CASSLVRGPIEQYF
cdr3_nt: TGTGCCAGCAGCTTGGTCCGGGGACCTATCGAGCAGTACTTC
v_call: TRBV7-9
clone_size: few
cdr3_length: 14
d_call: .
j_call: TRBJ2-7

cdr3_aa: CASSTGQPYEQYF
cdr3_nt: TGCGCCAGCAGCACGGGACAGCCCTACGAGCAGTACTTC
v_call: TRBV5-1
clone_size: few
cdr3_length: 13
d_call: TRBD1
j_call: TRBJ2-7

cdr3_aa: CASSLDAGRVSGNTF
cdr3_nt: TGCGCCAGCAGCTTGGATGCAGGGCGGGTCTCAGGAAACACCTTC
v_call: TRBV5-1
clone_size: .
cdr3_length: 15
d_call: .
j_call: TRBJ1-2

cdr3_aa: CSTDGGSDTGELFF
cdr3_nt: TGCAGCACAGACGGGGGCTCGGACACCGGGGAGCTGTTTTTT
v_call: TRBV29-1
clone_size: many
cdr3_length: 14
d_call: .
j_call: TRBJ2-2